The source of this T cell receptor beta chain is a study of response to subunit inactivated influenza vaccine. This clonotype was seen only a few times. TCRdb re-derived calls from the RT-PCR reads in MiXCR, one entry per CDR3 protein. Of around 790,000 distinct CDR3 sequences in the sample, less than 25% are singletons; the top ten hold around 9.6%. The TCR comes from a man between 50 and 59 years old who received an inactivated influenza vaccine. Sequenced material: PBMCs from blood, taken 4 to 6 days after vaccination.

CDR3 bases: TGTGCCAGCAGTGACAAGGGAGGGCCCGGGGCAGATACGCAGTATTTT. It codes for CASSDKGGPGADTQYF. The genes are TRBV12-3 or TRBV12-4 and TRBJ2-3; TRBD2 aligns across 7 bases. The CDR3 contains 16 residues. With 5 bases clipped from V and 4 bases from J, the junction kept 12 bases outside the gene matches.